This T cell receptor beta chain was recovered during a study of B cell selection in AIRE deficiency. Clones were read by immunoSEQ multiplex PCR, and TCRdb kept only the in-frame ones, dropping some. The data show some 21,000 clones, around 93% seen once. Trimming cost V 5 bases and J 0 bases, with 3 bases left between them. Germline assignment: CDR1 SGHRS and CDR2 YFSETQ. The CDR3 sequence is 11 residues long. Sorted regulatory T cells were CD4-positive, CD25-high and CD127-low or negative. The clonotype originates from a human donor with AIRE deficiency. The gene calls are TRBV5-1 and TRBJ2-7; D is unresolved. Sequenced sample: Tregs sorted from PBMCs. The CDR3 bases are TGCGCCAGCAGATCCTCCTACGAGCAGTACTTC. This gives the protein CASRSSYEQYF.